The entry below gives a single T cell receptor (beta chain) sequence along with its context. Authors' data handling: Researchers report that nucleated cell counts were estimated from reference gene primer amplification. The repertoire was sequenced with immunoSEQ multiplex PCR; TCRdb's copy has only in-frame clones and lacks some. That table furnishes V, J and clone size, whereas the DNA furnished D and trimming. The table lists tens of thousands of clones, roughly 80% of them singletons. This specimen belongs to a study of blood T cell repertoires in COVID-19. In the study overall: Italy, Spain and the United States were the sources of the convalescent and acute COVID-19 samples. T cells, B-cell-depleted T cells, or PBMCs provided the cDNA or gDNA that served as material.

The CDR3 totals 13 residues. Trimming pared 3 bases from V and 7 bases from J, leaving 13 bases between. The chain joins TRBV12-3 or TRBV12-4 to TRBJ2-7, with a possible D match to TRBD2 (6 bases). The receptor's source is a man in his sixties in a cohort sampled during active COVID-19. The sequenced material came from peripheral blood. CDR3 protein: CASSFFQGGEQYF. The CDR3 region has the DNA TGTGCCAGCAGTTTTTTCCAGGGAGGAGAGCAGTACTTC.